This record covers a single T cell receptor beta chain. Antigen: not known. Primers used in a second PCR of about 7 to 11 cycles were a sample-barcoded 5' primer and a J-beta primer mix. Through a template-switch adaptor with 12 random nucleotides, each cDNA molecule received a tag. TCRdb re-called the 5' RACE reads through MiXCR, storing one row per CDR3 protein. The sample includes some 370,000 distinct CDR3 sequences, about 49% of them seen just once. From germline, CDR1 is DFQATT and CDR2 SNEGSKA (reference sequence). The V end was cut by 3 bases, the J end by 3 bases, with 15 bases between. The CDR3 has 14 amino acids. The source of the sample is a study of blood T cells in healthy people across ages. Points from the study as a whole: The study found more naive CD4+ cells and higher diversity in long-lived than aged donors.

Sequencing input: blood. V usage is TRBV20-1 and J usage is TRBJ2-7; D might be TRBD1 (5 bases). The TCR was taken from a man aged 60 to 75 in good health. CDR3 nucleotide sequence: TGCAGTGCTAGTGGGGATAGGGGCCACTACGAGCAGTACTTC. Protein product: CSASGDRGHYEQYF.